The 6 T cell receptor beta chains listed next were all sequenced from one sample in a study of early stage breast cancer tumors. TCRdb's table, derived via immunoSEQ multiplex PCR, lists solely in-frame clones and lacks some. The repertoire has thousands of clones, 70% of them found once; the top ten carry approximately 13%. Sequenced: normal breast tissue next to the tumor. The receptors were sampled from a person in their 60s with breast cancer.

The genes are TRBV12-5 and TRBJ2-3, with TRBD1 matching 7 bases. The germline gives CDR1 LGHNT, CDR2 FRNRAP. The CDR3 covers 15 residues. V shed 3 bases, J shed 7 bases, and the junction held 10 bases outside the gene matches. For the CDR3, the DNA is TGTGCTAGTGGTTTTATCCGGGACAGAAGTTATACGCAGTATTTT. Its protein is CASGFIRDRSYTQYF. The full variable domain, its missing parts supplied by reference TRBV12-5 and TRBJ2-3, is DARVTQTPRHKVTEMGQEVTMRCQPILGHNTVFWYRQTMMQGLELLAYFRNRAPLDDSGMPKDRFSAEMPDATLATLKIQPSEPRDSAVYFCASGFIRDRSYTQYFGPGTRLTVL.

A word on this clone: At one end the junction does not follow the germline gene, possibly because of a read error. J is TRBJ2-5 and V is TRBV5-1; D gene uncertain. CDR3 length: 13 residues. Germline CDR1 reads SGHRS; CDR2 reads YFSETQ. The CDR3 nucleotides are TGCGCCAGCGGCTTCCAGGTAGGAGAGACCCAGTACTTC. Its translation is CASGFQVGETQYF.

The chain carries TRBV18 and TRBJ2-2; D gene uncertain. The germline V gene encodes CDR1 KGHSH and CDR2 LQKENI. The CDR3 covers 14 residues. V lost 2 bases and J lost 3, with 7 bases in between. DNA for the CDR3: TGTGCCAGCTCACCAGACTGGTACACCGGGGAGCTGTTTTTT. Protein product: CASSPDWYTGELFF.

This clone was seen more than once but under ten times. The chain joins TRBV28 to TRBJ2-5; the D is unclear. CDR3 size: 14 residues. Between the trimmed V and J ends, which lost 2 bases and 2 bases, there was a span of 9 bases. Germline V gene lookup returns CDR1 MDHEN and CDR2 SYDVKM. The CDR3 spells CASSLSRRQETQYF. Here the CDR3 DNA reads TGTGCCAGCAGTTTAAGTAGAAGACAAGAGACCCAGTACTTC.

This chain connects TRBV18 to TRBJ2-7, with 7 nucleotides matching TRBD2. CDR3 length: 15 residues. V shed 2 bases and J 2 bases; nucleotides not matched to a gene: 6. The germline V gene has CDR1 KGHSH and CDR2 LQKENI. CDR3 amino acids: CASSPSQREPYEQYF. For the CDR3, the DNA is TGTGCCAGCTCACCAAGCCAGCGGGAACCCTACGAGCAGTACTTC.

This clone was counted a few times. This chain uses TRBV4-3 with TRBJ2-7, with 8 bases fitting TRBD2. This CDR3 region has 18 residues. Germline V gene data show CDR1 as LGHNA and CDR2 as YSLEER. Losses at the gene ends were 0 bases for V and 3 bases for J; bases not matched to a gene: 13. The CDR3 sequence is CASSQELSSGRGYYEQYF. In DNA form, the CDR3 reads TGCGCCAGCAGCCAAGAACTATCCAGCGGGAGAGGGTACTACGAGCAGTACTTC.